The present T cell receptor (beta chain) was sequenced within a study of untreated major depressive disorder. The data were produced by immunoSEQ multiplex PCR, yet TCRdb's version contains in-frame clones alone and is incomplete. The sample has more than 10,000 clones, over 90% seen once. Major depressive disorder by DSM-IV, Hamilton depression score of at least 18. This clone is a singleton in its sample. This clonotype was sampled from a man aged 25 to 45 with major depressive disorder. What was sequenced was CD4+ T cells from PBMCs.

The CDR3 region has the DNA TGTGCCAGCAGCCAACAGGGGGGGACTGAAGCTTTCTTT. Translated, it gives CASSQQGGTEAFF. J is TRBJ1-1 and V is TRBV7-9, with TRBD1 identical over 8 bases. CDR1 is SEHNR, CDR2 FQNEAQ, per germline (reference sequence). J lost 5 bases, V lost 5 bases, and 4 bases had no gene match. This CDR3 has 13 amino acids.